These T cell receptor beta chains were read from a single sample in a study of cytomegalovirus exposure and HLA in healthy donors. Data came from immunoSEQ multiplex PCR; TCRdb stores just in-frame clones and leaves some out. Here the sample spans around 150,000 clones, 75% to 85% being singletons. Sequencing input: PBMCs. All receptors come from a female donor in good health and CMV-seropositive. Both conserved end residues are part of each CDR3. The D gene is left open where the match is weak. Size is omitted from some rows. Given values are once, few, many or a class for expanded clones.

>TRBV7-9|TRBD2|TRBJ2-7|NA
CASSLASGGEQYF
TGTGCCAGCAGCTTAGCTAGCGGGGGTGAGCAGTACTTC
>TRBV10-1|TRBD2|TRBJ2-7|NA
CASSTSGNPREQYF
TGCGCCAGCAGCACTAGCGGGAATCCTAGGGAGCAGTACTTC
>TRBV7-2|NA|TRBJ2-7|NA
CASSLNRGFYEQYF
TGTGCCAGCAGCTTAAATCGAGGATTCTACGAGCAGTACTTC
>TRBV19|NA|TRBJ2-2|few
CASKSGGANTGELFF
TGTGCCAGTAAATCCGGCGGGGCGAACACCGGGGAGCTGTTTTTT
>TRBV30|NA|TRBJ1-2|few
CAWSTGNNYGYTF
TGTGCCTGGAGTACAGGGAATAACTATGGCTACACCTTC
>TRBV5-4|NA|TRBJ2-7|few
CASGVLEGVPYEQYF
TGTGCCAGCGGAGTCCTTGAGGGAGTCCCTTACGAGCAGTACTTC
>TRBV30|TRBD1|TRBJ1-5|NA
CAWTRQGIEQPQHF
TGTGCCTGGACAAGACAGGGGATAGAGCAGCCCCAGCATTTT
>TRBV27|NA|TRBJ1-1|NA
CASSLGGVNTEAFF
TGTGCCAGCAGTTTGGGGGGGGTGAACACTGAAGCTTTCTTT
>TRBV27|TRBD2|TRBJ2-1|NA
CASRAGGNYNEQFF
TGTGCCAGCAGAGCGGGGGGGAACTACAATGAGCAGTTCTTC
>TRBV30|NA|TRBJ1-1|few
CAWSVYRTGTEAFF
TGTGCCTGGAGTGTATACAGAACGGGGACTGAAGCTTTCTTT
>TRBV2|NA|TRBJ2-1|NA
CASSETRSSYNEQFF
TGTGCCAGCAGCGAGACTAGGAGCTCCTACAATGAGCAGTTCTTC
>TRBV4-1|NA|TRBJ1-6|NA
CASSQGPGSYNSPLHF
TGCGCCAGCAGCCAAGGTCCGGGTTCCTATAATTCACCCCTCCACTTT
>TRBV4-2|NA|TRBJ2-1|few
CASSHNLFSYNEQFF
TGTGCCAGCAGCCACAACTTGTTTTCCTACAATGAGCAGTTCTTC
>TRBV18|NA|TRBJ1-5|NA
CASSPSTGNQPQHF
TGTGCCAGCTCACCAAGTACGGGCAATCAGCCCCAGCATTTT
>TRBV5-1|NA|TRBJ2-1|few
CASSLQGNEQFF
TGCGCCAGCAGCTTGCAGGGAAATGAGCAGTTCTTC
>TRBV6-1|TRBD1|TRBJ1-6|NA
CASSGQGGSPLHF
TGTGCCAGCAGCGGACAGGGCGGGTCACCCCTCCACTTT
>TRBV27|TRBD1|TRBJ2-3|NA
CASSPLTGADTDTQYF
TGTGCCAGCAGTCCCTTGACAGGGGCCGACACAGATACGCAGTATTTT
>TRBV27|NA|TRBJ1-3|NA
CASSIRPTGHGNTIYF
TGTGCCAGCAGTATTCGGCCTACAGGGCACGGAAACACCATATATTTT
>TRBV6-5|TRBD2|TRBJ2-5|NA
CASSKRGGESETQYF
TGTGCCAGCAGTAAGCGGGGGGGCGAATCGGAGACCCAGTACTTC
>TRBV11-2|TRBD1|TRBJ2-7|NA
CASSKLRDRTYEQYF
TGTGCCAGCAGCAAACTCCGGGACAGAACTTACGAGCAGTACTTC
>TRBV5-1|NA|TRBJ1-2|NA
CASSQQGTESNYGYPF
TGCGCCAGCAGCCAGCAGGGGACGGAATCTAACTATGGCTACCCCTTC
>TRBV4-2|TRBD2|TRBJ2-2|NA
CASSQTVAGGAGELFF
TGTGCCAGCAGCCAAACGGTAGCGGGGGGGGCCGGGGAGCTGTTTTTT
>TRBV6-5|TRBD1|TRBJ2-7|once
CASRPRQGPYEQYF
TGTGCCAGCAGGCCCAGACAGGGACCCTACGAGCAGTACTTC
>TRBV7-3|NA|TRBJ1-2|NA
CASSPGGITGYTF
TGTGCCAGCAGCCCCGGGGGGATCACGGGCTACACCTTC
>TRBV27|NA|TRBJ1-5|NA
CASSFIFGQPQHF
TGTGCCAGCAGTTTCATTTTCGGTCAGCCCCAGCATTTT
>TRBV28|TRBD2|TRBJ2-3|NA
CASTGTSGGKTNTDTQYF
TGTGCCAGCACCGGGACTAGCGGGGGCAAAACAAACACAGATACGCAGTATTTT
>TRBV7-5|NA|TRBJ1-1|few
CVRSLRPTEAFF
TGTGTCAGAAGCCTCAGGCCCACTGAAGCTTTCTTT
>TRBV6-1|NA|TRBJ2-5|NA
CASSEGWGEKETQYF
TGTGCCAGCAGTGAAGGGTGGGGGGAGAAAGAGACCCAGTACTTC
>TRBV30|NA|TRBJ2-2|NA
CAWDGRGTGELFF
TGTGCCTGGGACGGCAGGGGTACCGGGGAGCTGTTTTTT
>TRBV25-1|NA|TRBJ1-2|NA
CASSEWDINYGYPF
TGTGCCAGCAGTGAATGGGACATCAACTATGGCTACCCCTTC
>TRBV18|NA|TRBJ2-2|NA
CASSPPTTWPDTGELFF
TGTGCCAGCTCACCTCCCACGACTTGGCCCGACACCGGGGAGCTGTTTTTT
>TRBV2|NA|TRBJ2-5|NA
CASSEQHNQETQYF
TGTGCCAGCAGTGAACAACACAACCAAGAGACCCAGTACTTC
>TRBV5-4|NA|TRBJ2-7|few
CASSFSLANNEQYF
TGTGCCAGCAGCTTTAGTCTAGCGAACAACGAGCAGTACTTC
>TRBV6-1|TRBD1|TRBJ2-7|NA
CASNDRGHSYEQYF
TGTGCCAGCAATGACAGGGGGCACTCCTACGAGCAGTACTTC
>TRBV6-1|NA|TRBJ2-7|once
CASSETAGEQYF
TGTGCCAGCAGTGAAACGGCAGGCGAGCAGTACTTC
>TRBV6-6|TRBD2|TRBJ2-7|few
CASSWVRGGYEQYF
TGTGCCAGCAGTTGGGTTCGGGGGGGGTACGAGCAGTACTTC
>TRBV29-1|NA|TRBJ1-1|few
CSVGEGSEAFF
TGCAGCGTTGGAGAAGGGAGTGAAGCTTTCTTT
>TRBV5-4|NA|TRBJ2-3|NA
CASSPTASTDTQYF
TGTGCCAGCAGCCCGACTGCTAGCACAGATACGCAGTATTTT
>TRBV28|TRBD1|TRBJ1-2|NA
CASSLYLPGTDYGYTF
TGTGCCAGCAGTTTATACCTCCCCGGGACAGATTATGGCTACACCTTC
>TRBV5-1|TRBD1|TRBJ2-7|NA
CASSSPTGGPYEQYF
TGCGCCAGCAGCTCCCCGACAGGGGGCCCCTACGAGCAGTACTTC
>TRBV6-1|NA|TRBJ2-7|NA
CASTESGATYEQYF
TGTGCCAGCACCGAAAGTGGGGCCACCTACGAGCAGTACTTC